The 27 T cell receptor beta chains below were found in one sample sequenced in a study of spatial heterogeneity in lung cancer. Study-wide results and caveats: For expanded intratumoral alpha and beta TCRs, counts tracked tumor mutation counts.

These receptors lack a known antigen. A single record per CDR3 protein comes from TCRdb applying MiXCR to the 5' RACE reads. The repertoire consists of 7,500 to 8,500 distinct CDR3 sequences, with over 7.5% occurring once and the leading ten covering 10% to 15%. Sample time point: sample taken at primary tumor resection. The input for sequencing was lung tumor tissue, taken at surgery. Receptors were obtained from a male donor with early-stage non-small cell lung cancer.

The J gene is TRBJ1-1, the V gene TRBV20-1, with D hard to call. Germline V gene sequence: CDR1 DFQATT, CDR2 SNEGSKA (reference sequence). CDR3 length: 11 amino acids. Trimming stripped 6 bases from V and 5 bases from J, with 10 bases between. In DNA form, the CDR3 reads TGCAGTGCCCTCCGGGGAACTGAAGCTTTCTTT. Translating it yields CSALRGTEAFF.

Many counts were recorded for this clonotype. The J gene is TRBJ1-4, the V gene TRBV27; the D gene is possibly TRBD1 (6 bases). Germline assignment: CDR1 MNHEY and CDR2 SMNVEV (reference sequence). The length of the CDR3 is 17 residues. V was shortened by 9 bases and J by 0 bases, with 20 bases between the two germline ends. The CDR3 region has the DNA TGTGCCAGTCCGAGGGGGAAAGGGGGTCCAACTAATGAAAAACTGTTTTTT. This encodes CASPRGKGGPTNEKLFF.

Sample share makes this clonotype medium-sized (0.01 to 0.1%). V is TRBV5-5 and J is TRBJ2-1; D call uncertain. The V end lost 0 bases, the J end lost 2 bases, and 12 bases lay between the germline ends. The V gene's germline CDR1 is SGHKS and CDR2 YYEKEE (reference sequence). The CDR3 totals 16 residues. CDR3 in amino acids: CASSLVRHLTYNEQFF. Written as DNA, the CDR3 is TGTGCCAGCAGCTTGGTTCGCCATCTCACCTACAATGAGCAGTTCTTC.

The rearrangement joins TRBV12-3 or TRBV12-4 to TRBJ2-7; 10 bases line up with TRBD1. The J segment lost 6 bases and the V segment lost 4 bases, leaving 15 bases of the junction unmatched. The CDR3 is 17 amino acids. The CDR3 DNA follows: TGTGCCAGCAGTTATTACCCCGGCGACAGGGGGCTTCGCGAGCAGTACTTC. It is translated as CASSYYPGDRGLREQYF.

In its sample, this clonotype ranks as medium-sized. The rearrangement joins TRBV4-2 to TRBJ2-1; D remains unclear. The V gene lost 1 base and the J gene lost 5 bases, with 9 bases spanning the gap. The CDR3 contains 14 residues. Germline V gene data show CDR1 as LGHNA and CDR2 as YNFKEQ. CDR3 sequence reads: CASSQGLPHNEQFF. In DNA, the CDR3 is TGTGCCAGCAGCCAAGGACTTCCTCACAATGAGCAGTTCTTC.

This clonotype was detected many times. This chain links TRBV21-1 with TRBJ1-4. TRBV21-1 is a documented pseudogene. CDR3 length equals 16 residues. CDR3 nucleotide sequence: TGTGCCAGCAGCATCACTGCGGGGGGTATTAATGAAAAACTGTTTTTT. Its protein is CASSITAGGINEKLFF.

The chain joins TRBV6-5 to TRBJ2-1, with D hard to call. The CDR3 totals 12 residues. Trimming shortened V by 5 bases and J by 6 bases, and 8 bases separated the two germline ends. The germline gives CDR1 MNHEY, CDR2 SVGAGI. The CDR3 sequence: CASSLYFNEQFF. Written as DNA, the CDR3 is TGTGCCAGCAGTCTATACTTCAATGAGCAGTTCTTC.

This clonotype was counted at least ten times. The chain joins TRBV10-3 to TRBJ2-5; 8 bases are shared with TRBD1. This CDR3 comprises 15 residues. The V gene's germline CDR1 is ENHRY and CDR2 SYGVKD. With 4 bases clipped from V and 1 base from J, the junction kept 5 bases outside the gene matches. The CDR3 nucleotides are TGTGCCATCAGTGCCCAAGACAGGGGCCAAGAGACCCAGTACTTC. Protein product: CAISAQDRGQETQYF.

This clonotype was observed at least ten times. The CDR3: CASSPVQGANEQFF. The CDR3 DNA reads TGTGCCAGCAGCCCAGTACAGGGGGCCAATGAGCAGTTCTTC. V is TRBV11-2 and J is TRBJ2-1; 9 bases fit TRBD1. V lost 5 bases, J lost 6 bases, and 5 bases stayed unmatched. Looked up from germline, CDR1 is SGHAT and CDR2 is FQNNGV. CDR3 length: 14 amino acids. Using reference TRBV11-2 and TRBJ2-1 for the parts outside the CDR3, the full variable domain is EAGVAQSPRYKIIEKRQSVAFWCNPISGHATLYWYQQILGQGPKLLIQFQNNGVVDDSQLPKDRFSAERLKGVDSTLKIQPAKLEDSAVYLCASSPVQGANEQFFGPGTRLTVL.

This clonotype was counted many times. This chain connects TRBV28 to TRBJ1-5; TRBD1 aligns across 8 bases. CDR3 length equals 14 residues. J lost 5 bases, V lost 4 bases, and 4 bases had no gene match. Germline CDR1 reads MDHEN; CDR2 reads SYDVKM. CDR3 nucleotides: TGTGCCAGCAGTTGGACAGGGCCTTATCAGCCCCAGCATTTT. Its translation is CASSWTGPYQPQHF.

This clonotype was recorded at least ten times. The CDR3 DNA sequence: TGCGCCAGCAGCCAAGAGCTAGCGGGAGGGCCAAGAGAGACCCAGTACTTC. Protein sequence: CASSQELAGGPRETQYF. The chain links TRBV4-1 to TRBJ2-5; 12 bases are shared with TRBD2. CDR3 length: 17 residues. Germline V lookup: CDR1 MGHRA, CDR2 YSYEKL. The ends lost 0 bases at V and 4 bases at J; junction bases unmatched: 6.

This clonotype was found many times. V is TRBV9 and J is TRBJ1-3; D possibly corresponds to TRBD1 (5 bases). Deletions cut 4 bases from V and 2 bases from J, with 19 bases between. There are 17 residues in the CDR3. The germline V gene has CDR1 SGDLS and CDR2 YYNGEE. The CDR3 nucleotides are TGTGCCAGCAGCCCAGGGACGCTCGGCGGTCCTGGAAACACCATATATTTT. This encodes CASSPGTLGGPGNTIYF.

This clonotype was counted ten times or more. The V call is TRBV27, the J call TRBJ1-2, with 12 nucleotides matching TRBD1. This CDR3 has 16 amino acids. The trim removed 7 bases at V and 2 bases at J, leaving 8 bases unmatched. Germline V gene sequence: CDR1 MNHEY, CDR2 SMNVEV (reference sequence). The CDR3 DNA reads TGTGCCAGCACTCCCAAGGGGACAGGGGGCAACTATGGCTACACCTTC. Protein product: CASTPKGTGGNYGYTF.

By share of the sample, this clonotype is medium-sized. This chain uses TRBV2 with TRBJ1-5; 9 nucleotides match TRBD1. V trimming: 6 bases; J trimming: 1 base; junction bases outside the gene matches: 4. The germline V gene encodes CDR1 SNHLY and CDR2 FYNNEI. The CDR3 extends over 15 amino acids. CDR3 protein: CASRSGQGSNQPQHF. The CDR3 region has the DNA TGTGCCAGCAGGTCGGGACAGGGAAGCAATCAGCCCCAGCATTTT.

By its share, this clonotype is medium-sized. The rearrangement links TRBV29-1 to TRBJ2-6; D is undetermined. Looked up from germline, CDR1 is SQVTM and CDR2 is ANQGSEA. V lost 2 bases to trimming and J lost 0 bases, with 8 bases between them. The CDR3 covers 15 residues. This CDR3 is CSVETPNSGANVLTF. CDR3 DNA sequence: TGCAGCGTTGAAACCCCTAACTCTGGGGCCAACGTCCTGACTTTC.

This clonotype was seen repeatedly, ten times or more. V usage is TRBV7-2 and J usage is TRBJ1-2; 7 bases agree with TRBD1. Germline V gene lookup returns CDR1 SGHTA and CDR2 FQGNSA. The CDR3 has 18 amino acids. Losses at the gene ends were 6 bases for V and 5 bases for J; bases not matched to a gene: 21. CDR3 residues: CASSPHMATSTGMYGYTF. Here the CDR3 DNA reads TGTGCCAGCAGTCCTCATATGGCGACGTCGACAGGGATGTATGGCTACACCTTC.

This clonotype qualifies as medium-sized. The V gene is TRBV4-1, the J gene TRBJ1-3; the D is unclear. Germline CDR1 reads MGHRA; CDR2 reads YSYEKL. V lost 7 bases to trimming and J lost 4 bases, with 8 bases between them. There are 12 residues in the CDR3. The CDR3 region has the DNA TGCGCCAGCAAGGGCACCGGAAACACCATATATTTT. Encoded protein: CASKGTGNTIYF.

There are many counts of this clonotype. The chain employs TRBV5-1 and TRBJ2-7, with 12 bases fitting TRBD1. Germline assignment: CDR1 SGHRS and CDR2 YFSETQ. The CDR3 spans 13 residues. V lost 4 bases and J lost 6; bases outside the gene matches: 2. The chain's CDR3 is CASSAGQGAEQYV. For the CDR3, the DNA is TGCGCCAGCAGCGCGGGACAGGGGGCCGAGCAGTACGTC.

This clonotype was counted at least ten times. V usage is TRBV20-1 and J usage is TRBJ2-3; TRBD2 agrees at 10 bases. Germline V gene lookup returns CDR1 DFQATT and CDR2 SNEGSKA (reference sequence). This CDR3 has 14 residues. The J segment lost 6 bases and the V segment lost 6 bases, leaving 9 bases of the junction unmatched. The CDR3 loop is CSANKRGGLDTQYF. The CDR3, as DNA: TGCAGTGCAAACAAGCGGGGGGGCCTGGATACGCAGTATTTT.

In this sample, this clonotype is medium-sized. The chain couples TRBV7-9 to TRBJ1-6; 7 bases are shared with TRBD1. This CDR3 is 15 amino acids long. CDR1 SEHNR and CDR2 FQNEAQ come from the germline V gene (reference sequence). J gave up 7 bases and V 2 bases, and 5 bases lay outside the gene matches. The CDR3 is CASSLWIQGNSPLHF. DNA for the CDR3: TGTGCCAGCAGCTTATGGATACAGGGGAATTCACCCCTCCACTTT.

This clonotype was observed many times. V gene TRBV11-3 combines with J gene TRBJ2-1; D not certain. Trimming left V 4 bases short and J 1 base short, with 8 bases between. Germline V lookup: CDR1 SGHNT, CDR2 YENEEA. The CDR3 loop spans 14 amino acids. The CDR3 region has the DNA TGTGCCAGCAGCTACGATAGGTCCTACAATGAGCAGTTCTTC. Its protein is CASSYDRSYNEQFF.

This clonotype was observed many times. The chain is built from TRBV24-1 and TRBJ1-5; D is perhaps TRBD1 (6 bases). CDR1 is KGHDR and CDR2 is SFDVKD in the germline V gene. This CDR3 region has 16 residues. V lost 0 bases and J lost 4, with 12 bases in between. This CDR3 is CATSDLPLGQNQPQHF. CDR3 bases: TGTGCCACCAGTGATTTGCCTTTGGGACAAAATCAGCCCCAGCATTTT.

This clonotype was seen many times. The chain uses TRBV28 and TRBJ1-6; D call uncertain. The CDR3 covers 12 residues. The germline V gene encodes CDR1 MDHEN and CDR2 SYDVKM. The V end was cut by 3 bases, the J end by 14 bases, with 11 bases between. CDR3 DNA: TGTGCCAGCAGTTTTGGGGTATCAGCCCTCCACTTT. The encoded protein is CASSFGVSALHF.

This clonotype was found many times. The CDR3 spells CASSSGTGVPYGYTF. DNA for the CDR3: TGCGCCAGCAGCAGTGGGACAGGCGTACCCTATGGCTACACCTTC. This rearrangement joins TRBV5-1 to TRBJ1-2, with 8 bases aligning to TRBD1. The V gene end was trimmed by 4 bases and the J gene end by 4 bases; junction bases not matched to a gene: 9. The CDR3 is 15 amino acids. The germline V gene has CDR1 SGHRS and CDR2 YFSETQ. The full variable domain, in which reference TRBV5-1 and TRBJ1-2 provide the parts outside the CDR3, is KAGVTQTPRYLIKTRGQQVTLSCSPISGHRSVSWYQQTPGQGLQFLFEYFSETQRNKGNFPGRFSGRQFSNSRSEMNVSTLELGDSALYLCASSSGTGVPYGYTFGSGTRLTVV.

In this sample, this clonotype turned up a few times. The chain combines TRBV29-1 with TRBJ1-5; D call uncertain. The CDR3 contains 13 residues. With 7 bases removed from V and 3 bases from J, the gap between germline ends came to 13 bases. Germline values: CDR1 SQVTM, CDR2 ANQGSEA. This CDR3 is CSAGAGLNQPQHF. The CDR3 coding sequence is TGCAGCGCCGGCGCGGGCCTCAATCAGCCCCAGCATTTT.

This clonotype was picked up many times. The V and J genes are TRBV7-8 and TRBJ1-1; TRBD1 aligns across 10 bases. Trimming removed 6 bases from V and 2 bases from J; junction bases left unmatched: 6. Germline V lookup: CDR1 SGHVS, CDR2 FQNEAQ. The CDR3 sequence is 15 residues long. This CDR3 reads CASRVGTGANTEAFF. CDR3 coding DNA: TGTGCCAGCAGGGTAGGGACAGGGGCTAACACTGAAGCTTTCTTT.

CDR3 loop: CSAREQGGGNQPQHF. CDR3 nucleotide sequence: TGCAGTGCTAGGGAGCAGGGCGGCGGCAATCAGCCCCAGCATTTT. The genes are TRBV20-1 and TRBJ1-5, with D perhaps matching TRBD1 (5 bases). Germline assignment: CDR1 DFQATT and CDR2 SNEGSKA (reference sequence). The CDR3 spans 15 residues. Between the trimmed V and J ends, which lost 3 bases and 2 bases, there was a span of 14 bases.